The 32 T cell receptor beta chains presented below share a single source sample, sequenced in a study of Ad26.COV2.S vaccination and SARS-CoV-2 variants. Sequencing used immunoSEQ multiplex PCR; TCRdb keeps in-frame clones, though not all of them. Counted here are roughly 250,000 clones, roughly 87% occurring once; the ten biggest clones make up nearly 3%. Treatment defined: some 20 received Ad26.COV2.S at low or high dose, single or two shots; 5 received placebo; per-sample allocation not given. After the first vaccine or placebo injection, samples were drawn on day 63. Material: peripheral blood, obtained in a trial of Ad26.COV2.S vaccine versus placebo. Receptors were obtained from a person aged 18-65 years who received the Ad26.COV2.S COVID-19 vaccine or a placebo.

This sequence joins TRBV19 and TRBJ1-2; 9 nucleotides align to TRBD1. The CDR3 contains 15 residues. Germline assignment: CDR1 LNHDA and CDR2 SQIVND (reference sequence). V dropped 5 bases and J dropped 2; count of bases not matched to a gene: 6. CDR3: CASSPGTGRNYGYTF. The CDR3 DNA sequence: TGTGCCAGTAGTCCTGGGACAGGGCGAAACTATGGCTACACCTTC.

V and J are TRBV6-5 and TRBJ2-1; a possible D gene is TRBD2 (6 bases). This CDR3 spans 15 amino acids. CDR1 and CDR2 (germline): MNHEY, SVGAGI. Trimming shortened V by 5 bases and J by 6 bases, and 17 bases separated the two germline ends. CDR3 DNA: TGTGCCAGCAGTAAAACACGTTCTAGCGCCAATGAGCAGTTCTTC. The encoded protein is CASSKTRSSANEQFF.

In its sample, this clone was seen once. The V call is TRBV23-1, the J call TRBJ2-1; 7 nucleotides align to TRBD2. TRBV23-1 is an ORF, with its function uncertain. CDR3 length: 15 residues. V gave up 0 bases and J gave up 2 bases; unmatched junction bases: 1. The CDR3 here is CASSQSSGTYNEQFF. DNA for the CDR3: TGCGCCAGCAGTCAATCGAGCGGGACCTACAATGAGCAGTTCTTC.

This chain's CDR3 is CASSQPRGGANTGELFF. The CDR3 DNA reads TGCGCCAGCAGCCAACCGCGGGGCGGGGCGAACACCGGGGAGCTGTTTTTT. The gene calls are TRBV4-1 and TRBJ2-2; D perhaps matches TRBD2 (6 bases). Germline values: CDR1 MGHRA, CDR2 YSYEKL. With 2 bases removed from V and 0 bases from J, the gap between germline ends came to 13 bases. This CDR3 comprises 17 residues.

This chain uses TRBV19 with TRBJ2-5; TRBD1 agrees at 8 bases. CDR1 and CDR2 (germline): LNHDA, SQIVND (reference sequence). Trimming at V came to 1 base and at J to 5 bases, leaving 6 bases not matched to a gene. The CDR3 is made up of 15 amino acids. The CDR3 coding sequence is TGTGCCAGTAGTATAGTAGGACAGGGTGGGGAGACCCAGTACTTC. Its protein is CASSIVGQGGETQYF.

In the case of this clone: This same CDR3 is encoded by further DNA sequences in the sample. The J gene is TRBJ1-5, the V gene TRBV4-2, with D possibly TRBD1 on 5 matching bases. CDR1 and CDR2 from the germline V gene are LGHNA and YNFKEQ. The V end was cut by 0 bases, the J end by 4 bases, with 10 bases between. The CDR3 runs to 15 residues. The DNA for the CDR3 is TGTGCCAGCAGCCAAGATCTGGGGACGAATCAGCCCCAGCATTTT. Residues: CASSQDLGTNQPQHF.

The DNA of the CDR3 is TGCAGCGTGCTCAGGGACAGGGGCGTAGGGCAGTTCTTC. Its protein product is CSVLRDRGVGQFF. This chain links TRBV29-1 with TRBJ2-1, with TRBD1 identical over 10 bases. The CDR3 has 13 amino acids. Germline assignment: CDR1 SQVTM and CDR2 ANQGSEA. Trimming removed 6 bases from V and 12 bases from J; junction bases left unmatched: 11.

The chain uses TRBV7-6 and TRBJ1-3; D remains ambiguous. V was cut by 2 bases and J by 0 bases, with 5 bases left in between. This CDR3 has 14 amino acids. Germline lookup yields CDR1 SGHVS and CDR2 FNYEAQ. CDR3 residues: CASSLTISGNTIYF. In nucleotides, the CDR3 is TGTGCCAGCAGCTTAACTATCTCTGGAAACACCATATATTTT.

V gene TRBV4-3 combines with J gene TRBJ2-1; D gene uncertain. V was pared by 5 bases and J by 4 bases, with 6 bases between. This CDR3 is 12 amino acids long. CDR1 and CDR2 (germline): LGHNA, YSLEER. DNA for the CDR3: TGCGCCAGCAGCAGACATTACAATGAGCAGTTCTTC. This translates into CASSRHYNEQFF.

This rearrangement joins TRBV29-1 to TRBJ1-1; D is unresolved. V was clipped by 4 bases and J by 4 bases, with 7 bases between them. Germline V gene lookup returns CDR1 SQVTM and CDR2 ANQGSEA. The CDR3 sequence is 11 residues long. This CDR3 reads CSVAGVTEAFF. CDR3 nucleotides: TGCAGCGTTGCTGGGGTCACTGAAGCTTTCTTT.

Here the CDR3 DNA reads TGTGCCAGCAGCTTAGGGAAGCGAGGAGCAAACAATGAGCAGTTCTTC. This encodes CASSLGKRGANNEQFF. The V gene is TRBV7-9, the J gene TRBJ2-1; D gene unclear. Trimming took off 1 base at V and 5 bases at J, with 15 bases between the two ends. Germline V CDR1 and CDR2: SEHNR, FQNEAQ (reference sequence). The CDR3 extends over 16 amino acids.

This sequence joins TRBV7-9 and TRBJ2-3, with D possibly being TRBD1 or TRBD2 (5 bases each). Germline V lookup: CDR1 SEHNR, CDR2 FQNEAQ (reference sequence). The V gene lost 5 bases and the J gene lost 3 bases, with 12 bases spanning the gap. This CDR3 has 14 amino acids. CDR3: CASSTGRGTDTQYF. DNA for the CDR3: TGTGCCAGCAGCACAGGCCGGGGTACAGATACGCAGTATTTT.

The CDR3 nucleotides are TGTGCCAGTAGTGCCCAGGACAGAGACTACACCTTC. Translation: CASSAQDRDYTF. This sequence joins TRBV19 and TRBJ1-2, with D maybe TRBD1 (6 bases). Germline CDR1 and CDR2: LNHDA and SQIVND (reference sequence). V dropped 5 bases and J dropped 10 bases, with 14 bases sitting between them. The CDR3 length is 12 residues.

This clone was found once. This sequence joins TRBV27 and TRBJ1-6; 7 bases map to TRBD1. This CDR3 is 17 amino acids long. The V and J ends lost 4 bases and 0 bases, in that order; junction bases with no gene match: 6. CDR1 is MNHEY, CDR2 SMNVEV, per germline (reference sequence). The CDR3 bases are TGTGCCAGCAGTTCCCCGACAGGGAGCTCCTATAATTCACCCCTCCACTTT. This gives the protein CASSSPTGSSYNSPLHF.

This rearrangement joins TRBV6-2 or TRBV6-3 to TRBJ2-7, with D perhaps being TRBD1 or TRBD2 (7 bases each). V lost 6 bases, J lost 1 base, and 19 bases lay in between. Germline CDR1 and CDR2: MNHEY and SVGEGT. This CDR3 has 16 residues. This CDR3 is CASSPRGGGRSYEQYV. CDR3 sequence (DNA): TGTGCCAGCAGCCCCCGGGGAGGGGGCAGGTCCTACGAGCAGTACGTC.

For this clone: The junction departs from germline at one end; a sequencing error may be responsible. The CDR3 bases are TGTGCCAGCAGGGACAGCATTCAGCCCCAGCATTTT. Protein product: CASRDSIQPQHF. The chain combines TRBV6-6 with TRBJ1-5, with TRBD1 as a possible D gene (6 bases). The CDR3 is 12 amino acids. Germline V gives CDR1 MNHNY, CDR2 SVGAGI (reference sequence).

The rearrangement uses TRBV6-5 and TRBJ2-2, with D possibly being TRBD1 or TRBD2 (5 bases each). Per the germline V gene, CDR1 is MNHEY and CDR2 is SVGAGI. CDR3 length: 15 residues. Trimming left V 6 bases short and J 1 base short, with 12 bases between. As DNA, the CDR3 is TGTGCCAGCAGGACGGGACGGAGGAACACCGGGGAGCTGTTTTTT. Its protein product is CASRTGRRNTGELFF.

This clone was seen only a few times. The chain employs TRBV12-3 or TRBV12-4 and TRBJ1-5; unclear D gene. V dropped 5 bases and J dropped 4 bases, with 9 bases sitting between them. The CDR3 is 13 residues long. CDR3 nucleotides: TGTGCCAGCAGTCAGAGGGAGAATCAGCCCCAGCATTTT. Its translation: CASSQRENQPQHF.

This clone is a singleton in its sample. V and J are TRBV7-9 and TRBJ2-1, with 12 positions matching TRBD2. The CDR3 sequence is 18 residues long. Germline V gene data show CDR1 as SEHNR and CDR2 as FQNEAQ (reference sequence). Losses at the gene ends were 6 bases for V and 9 bases for J; bases not matched to a gene: 18. This CDR3 is CASRGDSRTSGDPGEQFF. CDR3 nucleotides: TGTGCCAGCAGAGGGGACAGCCGGACTAGCGGGGACCCCGGTGAGCAGTTCTTC. The variable domain in full, with the rest retrieved from reference TRBV7-9 and TRBJ2-1, is DTGVSQNPRHKITKRGQNVTFRCDPISEHNRLYWYRQTLGQGPEFLTYFQNEAQLEKSRLLSDRFSAERPKGSFSTLEIQRTEQGDSAMYLCASRGDSRTSGDPGEQFFGPGTRLTVL.

In this sample, this clone turned up a few times. This rearrangement joins TRBV7-2 to TRBJ2-2, with D possibly being TRBD1 or TRBD2 (5 bases each). This CDR3 spans 12 amino acids. Germline CDR1 SGHTA, CDR2 FQGNSA. V lost 5 bases and J 7 bases, leaving 8 bases between the germline ends. This chain's CDR3 is CASSRDGGELFF. The CDR3 DNA follows: TGTGCCAGCAGCAGGGACGGCGGGGAGCTGTTTTTT.

This chain joins TRBV11-2 and TRBJ2-7; D gene unclear. Trimming pared 5 bases from V and 3 bases from J, leaving 11 bases between. Germline CDR1 reads SGHAT; CDR2 reads FQNNGV. CDR3 length: 13 amino acids. The CDR3 sequence is CASSVYYDYEQYV. The CDR3 DNA is TGTGCCAGCAGCGTGTACTACGACTACGAGCAGTACGTC.

This rearrangement joins TRBV5-5 to TRBJ1-5, with D possibly being TRBD1 (5 bases). The CDR3 loop spans 15 amino acids. From germline, CDR1 is SGHKS and CDR2 YYEKEE (reference sequence). Trimming took off 5 bases at V and 0 bases at J, with 12 bases between the two ends. The CDR3 region is CASRPTVNSNQPQHF. The CDR3, as DNA: TGTGCCAGCAGACCGACAGTCAATAGCAATCAGCCCCAGCATTTT.

The chain recombines TRBV19 with TRBJ2-2; tentative D call: TRBD1 (7 bases). Deletions cut 7 bases from V and 5 bases from J, with 14 bases between. CDR1 and CDR2 (germline): LNHDA, SQIVND (reference sequence). CDR3 length: 14 amino acids. CDR3 sequence (DNA): TGTGCCAGTATGGAGGGGGCAAGGACCGGGGAGCTGTTTTTT. The encoded protein is CASMEGARTGELFF.

This chain connects TRBV6-1 to TRBJ2-7, with TRBD1 matching 8 bases. V was pared by 1 base and J by 3 bases, with 5 bases of the junction left unmatched. This CDR3 has 15 amino acids. Germline loops: CDR1 MNHNS, CDR2 SASEGT. The CDR3: CASSEVGTGVYEQYF. The CDR3 coding sequence is TGTGCCAGCAGTGAAGTAGGGACAGGCGTCTACGAGCAGTACTTC.

The gene calls are TRBV4-2 and TRBJ2-7; 12 bases are shared with TRBD2. Germline V gene lookup returns CDR1 LGHNA and CDR2 YNFKEQ. Trimming at V came to 0 bases and at J to 5 bases, leaving 8 bases not matched to a gene. The CDR3 has 17 residues. CDR3 in amino acids: CASSQDRLAGGLDEQYF. CDR3 coding DNA: TGTGCCAGCAGCCAAGATAGGCTAGCGGGGGGGCTCGACGAGCAGTACTTC.

CDR3 loop: CASSQDNPTNEKLFF. In DNA, the CDR3 is TGTGCCAGCAGCCAAGATAACCCAACTAATGAAAAACTGTTTTTT. The J gene is TRBJ1-4, the V gene TRBV4-2, with unresolved D. With 0 bases removed from V and 0 bases from J, the gap between germline ends came to 5 bases. Germline loops: CDR1 LGHNA, CDR2 YNFKEQ. This CDR3 spans 15 amino acids.

J is TRBJ1-2 and V is TRBV9, with a tentative D call TRBD1 (5 bases). The germline V gene has CDR1 SGDLS and CDR2 YYNGEE. The CDR3 is made up of 15 amino acids. With 1 base removed from V and 1 base from J, the gap between germline ends came to 11 bases. CDR3 bases: TGTGCCAGCAGCGTATCCCCCGGGGGTAACTATGGCTACACCTTC. Amino acids: CASSVSPGGNYGYTF. The full variable domain, with the rest looked up from reference TRBV9 and TRBJ1-2, is DSGVTQTPKHLITATGQRVTLRCSPRSGDLSVYWYQQSLDQGLQFLIQYYNGEERAKGNILERFSAQQFPDLHSELNLSSLELGDSALYFCASSVSPGGNYGYTFGSGTRLTVV.

The table lists this clone with a count of one. V usage is TRBV7-2 and J usage is TRBJ2-5; no clear D gene. V was cut by 5 bases and J by 5 bases, with 18 bases left in between. The CDR3 has 15 residues. Looked up from germline, CDR1 is SGHTA and CDR2 is FQGNSA. As DNA, the CDR3 is TGTGCCAGCAGCCCGCGTGAGGTCTATGGGGAGACCCAGTACTTC. Protein: CASSPREVYGETQYF.

The chain is built from TRBV29-1 and TRBJ2-5, with D maybe TRBD1 (6 bases). In germline, CDR1 is SQVTM, CDR2 ANQGSEA. The CDR3 extends over 14 amino acids. The CDR3: CGAGDRLGQETQYF. CDR3 nucleotides: TGCGGGGCAGGGGATAGATTGGGCCAAGAGACCCAGTACTTC.

There are a few counts of this clone. The rearrangement links TRBV6-2 or TRBV6-3 to TRBJ1-2, with TRBD1 matching over 8 bases. The trim removed 6 bases at V and 2 bases at J, leaving 14 bases unmatched. The CDR3 runs 17 residues. Germline CDR1 is MNHEY and CDR2 is SVGEGT. CDR3 residues: CASSPLSSGTGNYGYTF. The DNA for the CDR3 is TGTGCCAGCAGCCCCTTATCTTCCGGGACAGGCAACTATGGCTACACCTTC.

This rearrangement joins TRBV11-2 to TRBJ2-1; 8 nucleotides align to TRBD2. The CDR3 length is 16 residues. The V segment lost 6 bases and the J segment 3 bases; nucleotides outside the gene matches: 10. Per the germline V gene, CDR1 is SGHAT and CDR2 is FQNNGV. Here the CDR3 reads CASRKLLAGLYNEQFF. CDR3 DNA sequence: TGTGCCAGCAGGAAACTATTAGCGGGGCTCTACAATGAGCAGTTCTTC.

The chain employs TRBV19 and TRBJ2-1; D remains unclear. Germline values: CDR1 LNHDA, CDR2 SQIVND (reference sequence). CDR3 length: 18 amino acids. V was cut by 0 bases and J by 4 bases, with 19 bases left in between. This chain's CDR3 is CASSIDLGGNAGYNEQFF. CDR3 DNA sequence: TGTGCCAGTAGTATAGATCTGGGTGGTAATGCTGGTTACAATGAGCAGTTCTTC.